The 21 T cell receptor beta chains below all came from one sample that was sequenced in a study of CD4 T cells in relation to SARS-CoV-2 and coronaviruses. CD4+ T cells from unexposed donors were obtained before the COVID-19 pandemic (2011-2018). The cells were cultured for 10 days before CD4+ T cells were isolated. Sequencing used immunoSEQ multiplex PCR; TCRdb keeps in-frame clones, though not all of them. The table includes about 17,000 clones, about 80% detected once. Their antigen targets remain unknown. Sequencing was performed on CD4+ T cells from PBMCs, cultured in vitro. The origin of the receptors is a human donor in good health.

The V call is TRBV21-1, the J call TRBJ1-6. TRBV21-1 is a recognized pseudogene. CDR3 size: 13 residues. The CDR3 sequence is CASFGTANSPLHF. CDR3 in DNA: TGTGCCAGCTTCGGGACGGCAAATTCACCCCTCCACTTT.

V is TRBV10-3 and J is TRBJ1-2; D is uncertain. Trimming pared 0 bases from V and 0 bases from J, leaving 5 bases between. In germline, CDR1 is ENHRY, CDR2 SYGVKD. The CDR3 has 14 amino acids. The CDR3 DNA reads TGTGCCATCAGTGAGTCGAAAGCTAACTATGGCTACACCTTC. Encoded protein: CAISESKANYGYTF.

The chain joins TRBV2 to TRBJ1-3; the D gene is possibly TRBD1 (6 bases). The V end lost 6 bases, the J end lost 0 bases, and 12 bases lay between the germline ends. The length of the CDR3 is 15 residues. The germline gives CDR1 SNHLY, CDR2 FYNNEI. Written as DNA, the CDR3 is TGTGCCAGCAGCGAGGGACAAGTCTCTGGAAACACCATATATTTT. Translating gives CASSEGQVSGNTIYF. Full variable domain (remainder filled in from reference TRBV2 and TRBJ1-3): EPEVTQTPSHQVTQMGQEVILRCVPISNHLYFYWYRQILGQKVEFLVSFYNNEISEKSEIFDDQFSVERPDGSNFTLKIRSTKLEDSAMYFCASSEGQVSGNTIYFGEGSWLTVV.

The table lists this clone with a count of one. The CDR3 DNA reads as TGTGCCAGCAGTCCGAGGGTAGCGGGGACAGATACGCAGTATTTT. Translating it yields CASSPRVAGTDTQYF. The chain combines TRBV11-2 with TRBJ2-3; 8 bases line up with TRBD2. V shed 6 bases and J 3 bases; nucleotides not matched to a gene: 8. CDR1 SGHAT and CDR2 FQNNGV come from the germline V gene. CDR3 size: 15 residues. Full variable domain (remainder filled in from reference TRBV11-2 and TRBJ2-3): EAGVAQSPRYKIIEKRQSVAFWCNPISGHATLYWYQQILGQGPKLLIQFQNNGVVDDSQLPKDRFSAERLKGVDSTLKIQPAKLEDSAVYLCASSPRVAGTDTQYFGPGTRLTVL.

V usage is TRBV29-1 and J usage is TRBJ2-7; 9 bases match TRBD1. The J segment lost 4 bases and the V segment lost 5 bases, leaving 21 bases of the junction unmatched. The CDR3 is made up of 18 amino acids. Per germline, CDR1 SQVTM and CDR2 ANQGSEA. The CDR3 loop reads CSVKGKPGQGTLGYEQYF. In DNA, the CDR3 is TGCAGCGTTAAGGGAAAGCCGGGACAGGGAACCCTAGGGTACGAGCAGTACTTC.

The V and J genes are TRBV11-2 and TRBJ1-2; 9 positions agree with TRBD1. In germline, CDR1 is SGHAT, CDR2 FQNNGV. The ends lost 7 bases at V and 6 bases at J; junction bases unmatched: 18. The CDR3 is 17 residues long. The CDR3 coding sequence is TGTGCCAGCAACCCGTTGACCGGGACAGGGAGGGGAGATGGCTACACCTTC. Protein product: CASNPLTGTGRGDGYTF.

This clone has a single count. This chain links TRBV6-5 with TRBJ2-7; TRBD1 matches 9 bases. The V gene end was trimmed by 0 bases and the J gene end by 1 base; junction bases not matched to a gene: 1. This CDR3 spans 15 amino acids. Germline CDR1 reads MNHEY; CDR2 reads SVGAGI. The CDR3 region is CASSYSGTGSYEQYF. CDR3 coding DNA: TGTGCCAGCAGTTACTCCGGGACAGGGTCCTACGAGCAGTACTTC.

This clone has only one observation. The rearrangement uses TRBV30 and TRBJ2-5, with no clear D. The CDR3 consists of 13 residues. Germline loops: CDR1 GTSNPN, CDR2 SVGIG (reference sequence). Between the trimmed V and J ends, which lost 2 bases and 1 base, there was a span of 8 bases. CDR3 amino acids: CAWSRTGQETQYF. The CDR3 DNA reads as TGTGCCTGGAGTAGGACCGGCCAAGAGACCCAGTACTTC.

This rearrangement joins TRBV7-2 to TRBJ2-7; TRBD1 might be the D (6 bases). V was clipped by 1 base and J by 6 bases, with 16 bases between them. CDR3 size: 15 residues. Looked up from germline, CDR1 is SGHTA and CDR2 is FQGNSA. CDR3 sequence reads: CASSLEGQGFIEQYF. CDR3 bases: TGTGCCAGCAGCTTAGAGGGGCAGGGGTTCATCGAGCAGTACTTC.

The chain uses TRBV6-6 and TRBJ2-5, with 10 bases lining up with TRBD2. V trimming: 7 bases; J trimming: 0 bases; junction bases outside the gene matches: 2. CDR1 MNHNY and CDR2 SVGAGI come from the germline V gene (reference sequence). The length of the CDR3 is 14 residues. CDR3 region: CASKLAGDQETQYF. For the CDR3, the DNA is TGTGCCAGCAAGCTAGCGGGGGACCAAGAGACCCAGTACTTC.

V usage is TRBV19 and J usage is TRBJ2-7; D may correspond to TRBD1 or TRBD2 (5 bases each). The germline gives CDR1 LNHDA, CDR2 SQIVND (reference sequence). The CDR3 covers 15 residues. V lost 3 bases to trimming and J lost 2 bases, with 14 bases between them. The CDR3, as DNA: TGTGCCAGTAGTATGGGACGAGGAGCAGCCTACGAGCAGTACTTC. It yields the protein CASSMGRGAAYEQYF.

The chain uses TRBV3-1 (or the pseudogene TRBV3-2) and TRBJ2-7, with D unresolved. Trimming cost V 5 bases and J 2 bases, with 16 bases left between them. The CDR3 loop spans 15 amino acids. Germline values: CDR1 LGHDT, CDR2 YNNKEL (reference sequence). CDR3 sequence: CASSASGQGPYEQYF. The CDR3, as DNA: TGTGCCAGCAGCGCGTCAGGCCAAGGCCCCTACGAGCAGTACTTC.

The rearrangement uses TRBV4-1 and TRBJ2-7; D is possibly TRBD1 or TRBD2 (5 bases each). V lost 3 bases and J 0 bases, leaving 24 bases between the germline ends. Germline V CDR1 and CDR2: MGHRA, YSYEKL. This CDR3 is built from 19 residues. DNA of the CDR3: TGCGCCAGCAGCCAGGGGCCCATTTTGGGGCAACGGGGCTCCTACGAGCAGTACTTC. Protein product: CASSQGPILGQRGSYEQYF.

This clone is a singleton in its sample. The V gene is TRBV2, the J gene TRBJ2-3, with D possibly being TRBD2 (6 bases). Germline CDR1 reads SNHLY; CDR2 reads FYNNEI. This CDR3 spans 16 amino acids. V was clipped by 6 bases and J by 5 bases, with 21 bases between them. The CDR3 DNA sequence: TGTGCCAGCAGGAGGGACTCGACCACTGCAGGAGATACGCAGTATTTT. Amino acid sequence: CASRRDSTTAGDTQYF.

This rearrangement joins TRBV7-2 to TRBJ2-5; possible D gene TRBD2, 5 bases. The germline V and J ends were trimmed by 5 bases and 7 bases, with 26 bases remaining between them. CDR1 and CDR2 (germline): SGHTA, FQGNSA. The CDR3 runs 17 residues. CDR3 sequence reads: CASSPRSSGSGGGTQYF. In nucleotides, the CDR3 is TGTGCCAGCAGCCCAAGATCTTCGGGGTCAGGAGGTGGGACCCAGTACTTC.

The table lists this clone with a few counts. CDR3 amino acids: CASSLAAGVGAYEQYF. In DNA form, the CDR3 reads TGCGCCAGCAGCTTGGCGGCTGGGGTAGGGGCCTACGAGCAGTACTTC. The chain links TRBV5-1 to TRBJ2-7, with D tentatively TRBD1 (5 bases). Per the germline V gene, CDR1 is SGHRS and CDR2 is YFSETQ. V was clipped by 0 bases and J by 2 bases, with 15 bases between them. This CDR3 region has 16 residues.

V and J are TRBV5-5 and TRBJ1-4; D is ambiguous. CDR1 is SGHKS and CDR2 is YYEKEE in the germline V gene (reference sequence). V lost 5 bases, J lost 4 bases, and 9 bases lay in between. This CDR3 contains 13 residues. This CDR3 reads CASRENFNEKLFF. The CDR3, as DNA: TGTGCCAGCAGGGAGAACTTTAATGAAAAACTGTTTTTT.

The genes are TRBV5-1 and TRBJ2-1, with 8 bases aligning to TRBD2. The CDR3 has 18 amino acids. Germline values: CDR1 SGHRS, CDR2 YFSETQ. The junction had 17 bases not matched to a gene; V was cut back by 4 bases and J by 5 bases. The CDR3 reads CASSTGGGARTTNNEQFF. In nucleotides, the CDR3 is TGCGCCAGCAGCACGGGAGGGGGGGCCCGGACTACCAACAATGAGCAGTTCTTC.

The rearrangement uses TRBV10-3 and TRBJ2-2, with D tentatively TRBD2 (7 bases). The CDR3 length is 14 residues. CDR1 and CDR2 from the germline V gene are ENHRY and SYGVKD. With 8 bases removed from V and 4 bases from J, the gap between germline ends came to 14 bases. DNA for the CDR3: TGTGCCATCGGGGGGGACACCTTCACCGGGGAGCTGTTTTTT. Its protein is CAIGGDTFTGELFF.

The V call is TRBV19, the J call TRBJ1-5; no clear D gene. Trimming removed 3 bases from V and 2 bases from J, with 17 bases in between. Germline CDR1 and CDR2: LNHDA and SQIVND (reference sequence). CDR3 length: 17 residues. CDR3 nucleotide sequence: TGTGCCAGTAGTATCGAACAACGGATCCTTGGCAATCAGCCCCAGCATTTT. This sequence encodes CASSIEQRILGNQPQHF.

This rearrangement joins TRBV4-2 to TRBJ2-3; 7 positions agree with TRBD2. The CDR3 consists of 16 residues. V lost 4 bases, J lost 4 bases, and 11 bases stayed unmatched. The V gene's germline CDR1 is LGHNA and CDR2 YNFKEQ. The CDR3 spells CASSPEGGSFADTQYF. Here the CDR3 DNA reads TGTGCCAGCAGCCCAGAGGGCGGGAGTTTCGCAGATACGCAGTATTTT.